Below, 2 T cell receptor beta chains from the same sample are listed, as sequenced in a study of T cell repertoires in cytomegalovirus infection. MiXCR was run by TCRdb on the reads, yielding one entry per CDR3 protein. The sample carries about 310,000 distinct CDR3 sequences, approximately 8.9% recorded once. Sequenced material: PBMCs. The origin of the receptors is a human donor in good health (CMV status not recorded). Some clones in this sample may be carry-over from other donors' samples.

In this sample, this clonotype turned up many times. The chain uses TRBV6-2 or TRBV6-3 and TRBJ1-2, with unresolved D. Germline CDR1 reads MNHEY; CDR2 reads SVGEGT. This CDR3 comprises 13 residues. Between the trimmed V and J ends, which lost 5 bases and 4 bases, there was a span of 11 bases. This chain's CDR3 is CASSRPGSYGYTF. CDR3 coding DNA: TGTGCCAGCAGTCGACCTGGGAGCTATGGCTACACCTTC.

This clonotype was observed many times. V and J are TRBV11-2 and TRBJ2-3, with a weak D call TRBD2 (5 bases). Germline loops: CDR1 SGHAT, CDR2 FQNNGV. The CDR3 loop spans 15 amino acids. V lost 7 bases and J 0 bases, leaving 14 bases between the germline ends. The CDR3 DNA sequence: TGTGCCAGCACCGAGGCCCTAGCTAGCACAGATACGCAGTATTTT. It encodes CASTEALASTDTQYF.